This T cell receptor beta chain was retrieved from a study of T cell clonality in common variable immunodeficiency. CDR3 length: 14 amino acids. Trimming took 7 bases from V and 6 from J; bases not matched to a gene: 11. Germline lookup yields CDR1 KGHSH and CDR2 LQKENI. Whole-study results and caveats: CVID subjects showed higher TCRbeta clonality than healthy controls. Common variable immunodeficiency TCR beta sequences reportedly had fewer deletions and N-nucleotide insertions.

Aged about 8 to 65 years, CVID subjects averaged around 43 years old. Method: immunoSEQ multiplex PCR; TCRdb's copy keeps in-frame clones and lacks some. The sample contains 21,000 or so clones, none occurring once; 2% to 2.5% lies in the top ten. There are many counts of this clone. Antigen: not known. The CDR3 goes on 3 residues after the read ends, and that part is filled in from the germline J gene. The sample was peripheral blood mononuclear cells. The chain is built from TRBV18 and TRBJ2-5, with 7 bases identical to TRBD1. The TCR originated in a human donor with common variable immunodeficiency. The part of the CDR3 DNA that was read is TGTGCCAGCTTCCCGAGACAGGGCATAAAGACC. Translating it yields CASFPRQGIKT. In full, the CDR3 reads CASFPRQGIKTQYF.